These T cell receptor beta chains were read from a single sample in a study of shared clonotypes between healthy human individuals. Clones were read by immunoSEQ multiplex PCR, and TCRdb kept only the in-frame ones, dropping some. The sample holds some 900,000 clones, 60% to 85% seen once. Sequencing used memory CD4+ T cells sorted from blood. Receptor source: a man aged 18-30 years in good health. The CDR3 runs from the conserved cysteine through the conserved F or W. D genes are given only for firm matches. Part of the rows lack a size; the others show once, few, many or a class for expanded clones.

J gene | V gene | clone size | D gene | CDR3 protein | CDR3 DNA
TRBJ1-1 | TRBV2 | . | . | CASSEDGGYTEAFF | TGTGCCAGCAGTGAAGACGGGGGCTACACTGAAGCTTTCTTT
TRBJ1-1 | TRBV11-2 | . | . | CASSPFTGLKNTEAFF | TGTGCCAGCAGCCCCTTTACGGGACTGAAGAACACTGAAGCTTTCTTT
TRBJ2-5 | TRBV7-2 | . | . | CASSPGWGQETQYF | TGTGCCAGCAGCCCTGGGTGGGGGCAAGAGACCCAGTACTTC
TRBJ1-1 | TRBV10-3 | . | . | CAISPEKQSEAFF | TGTGCCATCAGCCCCGAGAAACAGTCTGAAGCTTTCTTT
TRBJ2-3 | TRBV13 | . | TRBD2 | CASSLGYGSGRTTDTQYF | TGTGCCAGCAGCTTAGGTTATGGTAGCGGGAGGACTACAGATACGCAGTATTTT
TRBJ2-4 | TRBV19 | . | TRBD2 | CASSIDGAGEGKKNIQYF | TGTGCCAGTAGTATAGATGGAGCGGGAGAAGGGAAAAAAAACATTCAGTACTTC
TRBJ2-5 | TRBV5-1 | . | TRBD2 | CASTSGLQETQYF | TGCGCCAGCACTAGCGGTCTTCAAGAGACCCAGTACTTC
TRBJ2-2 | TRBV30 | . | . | CAWTWAGELFF | TGTGCCTGGACATGGGCCGGGGAGCTGTTTTTT
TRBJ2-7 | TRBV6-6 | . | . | CASSYIGSSYEQYF | TGTGCCAGCAGTTATATCGGGAGCTCCTACGAGCAGTACTTC
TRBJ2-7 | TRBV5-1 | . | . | CASLDISYEQYF | TGCGCCAGCTTGGACATTTCCTACGAGCAGTACTTC
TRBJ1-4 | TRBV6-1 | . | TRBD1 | CASRGRQGGEKLFF | TGTGCCAGCAGGGGGAGACAGGGTGGCGAAAAACTGTTTTTT
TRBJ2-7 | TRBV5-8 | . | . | CASSLAVGHEQYF | TGTGCCAGCAGCTTGGCGGTGGGCCACGAGCAGTACTTC
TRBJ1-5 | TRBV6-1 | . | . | CASSDSGHNQPQHF | TGTGCCAGCAGTGATTCGGGACACAATCAGCCCCAGCATTTT
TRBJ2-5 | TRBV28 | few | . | CASSQGREETQYF | TGTGCCAGCAGCCAGGGCAGGGAAGAGACCCAGTACTTC
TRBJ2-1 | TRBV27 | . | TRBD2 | CASSLKWDSGRARDEQFF | TGTGCCAGCAGTTTAAAATGGGATAGCGGGAGGGCCAGGGATGAGCAGTTCTTC